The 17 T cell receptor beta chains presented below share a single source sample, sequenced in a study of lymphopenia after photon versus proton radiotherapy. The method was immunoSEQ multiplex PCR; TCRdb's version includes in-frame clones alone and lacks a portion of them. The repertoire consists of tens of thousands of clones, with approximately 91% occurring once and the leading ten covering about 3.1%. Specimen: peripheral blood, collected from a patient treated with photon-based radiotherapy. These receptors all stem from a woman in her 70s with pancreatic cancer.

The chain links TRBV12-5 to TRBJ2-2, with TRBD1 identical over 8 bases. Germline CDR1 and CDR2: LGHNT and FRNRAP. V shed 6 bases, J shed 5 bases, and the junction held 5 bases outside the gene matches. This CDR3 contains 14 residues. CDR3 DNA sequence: TGTGCTAGTGGCGACAGGGGAGAGACCGGGGAGCTGTTTTTT. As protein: CASGDRGETGELFF.

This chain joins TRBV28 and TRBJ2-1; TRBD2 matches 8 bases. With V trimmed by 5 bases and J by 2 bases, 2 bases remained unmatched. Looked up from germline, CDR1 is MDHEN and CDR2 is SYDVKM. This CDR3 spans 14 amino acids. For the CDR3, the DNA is TGTGCCAGCAGTCGACTAGCGACCTACAATGAGCAGTTCTTC. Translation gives CASSRLATYNEQFF.

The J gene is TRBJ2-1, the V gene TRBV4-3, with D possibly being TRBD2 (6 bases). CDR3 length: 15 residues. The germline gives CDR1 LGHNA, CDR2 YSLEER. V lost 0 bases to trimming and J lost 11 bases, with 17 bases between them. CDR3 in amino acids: CASSQDLPLAMKQFF. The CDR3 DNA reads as TGCGCCAGCAGCCAAGATCTTCCACTAGCAATGAAGCAGTTCTTC.

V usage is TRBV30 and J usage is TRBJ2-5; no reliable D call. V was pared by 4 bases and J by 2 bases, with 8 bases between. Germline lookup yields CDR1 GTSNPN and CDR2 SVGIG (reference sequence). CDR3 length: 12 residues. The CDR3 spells CAWTGPQETQYF. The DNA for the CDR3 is TGTGCCTGGACAGGCCCGCAAGAGACCCAGTACTTC.

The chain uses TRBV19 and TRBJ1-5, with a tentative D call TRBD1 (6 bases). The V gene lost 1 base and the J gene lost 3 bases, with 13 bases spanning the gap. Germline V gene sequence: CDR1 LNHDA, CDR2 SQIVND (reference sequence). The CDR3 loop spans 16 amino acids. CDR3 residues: CASSIGPGVNNQPQHF. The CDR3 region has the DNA TGTGCCAGTAGTATAGGGCCAGGGGTGAACAATCAGCCCCAGCATTTT.

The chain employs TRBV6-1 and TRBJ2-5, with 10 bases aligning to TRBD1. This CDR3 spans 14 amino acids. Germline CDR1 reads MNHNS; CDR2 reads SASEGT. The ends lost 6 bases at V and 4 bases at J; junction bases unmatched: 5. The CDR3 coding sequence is TGTGCCAGCAGACCCGGGACAGGGGTAGAGACCCAGTACTTC. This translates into CASRPGTGVETQYF.

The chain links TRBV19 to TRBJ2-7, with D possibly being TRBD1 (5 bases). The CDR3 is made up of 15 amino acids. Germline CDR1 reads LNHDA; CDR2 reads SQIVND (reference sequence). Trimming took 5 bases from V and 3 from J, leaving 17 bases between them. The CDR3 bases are TGTGCCAGTAGTCCTAAGCCGACAGCAGTCTACGAGCAGTACTTC. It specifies CASSPKPTAVYEQYF.

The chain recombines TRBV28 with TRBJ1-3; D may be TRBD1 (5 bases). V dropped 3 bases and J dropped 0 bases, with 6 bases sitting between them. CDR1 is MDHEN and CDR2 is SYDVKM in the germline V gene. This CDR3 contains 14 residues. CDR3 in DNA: TGTGCCAGCAGTTTGGGGGTCTCTGGAAACACCATATATTTT. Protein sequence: CASSLGVSGNTIYF.

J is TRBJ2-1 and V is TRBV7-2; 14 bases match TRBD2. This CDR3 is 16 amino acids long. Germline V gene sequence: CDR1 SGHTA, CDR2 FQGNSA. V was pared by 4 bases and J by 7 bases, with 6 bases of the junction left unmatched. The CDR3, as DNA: TGTGCCAGCAGCTCACCGGGACTAGCGGGAGTAAATGAGCAGTTCTTC. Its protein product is CASSSPGLAGVNEQFF.

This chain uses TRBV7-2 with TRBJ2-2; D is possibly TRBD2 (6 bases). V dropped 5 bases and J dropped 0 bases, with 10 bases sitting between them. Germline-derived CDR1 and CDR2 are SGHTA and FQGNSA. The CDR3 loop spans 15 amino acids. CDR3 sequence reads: CASSGRLANTGELFF. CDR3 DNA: TGTGCCAGCAGCGGGAGACTAGCGAACACCGGGGAGCTGTTTTTT. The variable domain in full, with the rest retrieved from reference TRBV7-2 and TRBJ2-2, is GAGVSQSPSNKVTEKGKDVELRCDPISGHTALYWYRQSLGQGLEFLIYFQGNSAPDKSGLPSDRFSAERTGGSVSTLTIQRTQQEDSAVYLCASSGRLANTGELFFGEGSRLTVL.

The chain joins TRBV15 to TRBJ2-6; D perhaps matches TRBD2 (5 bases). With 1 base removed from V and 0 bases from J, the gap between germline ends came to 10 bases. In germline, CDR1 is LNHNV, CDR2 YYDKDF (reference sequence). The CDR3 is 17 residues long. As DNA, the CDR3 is TGTGCCACCAGCAGAGCCGGGATGGGCTCTGGGGCCAACGTCCTGACTTTC. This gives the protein CATSRAGMGSGANVLTF.

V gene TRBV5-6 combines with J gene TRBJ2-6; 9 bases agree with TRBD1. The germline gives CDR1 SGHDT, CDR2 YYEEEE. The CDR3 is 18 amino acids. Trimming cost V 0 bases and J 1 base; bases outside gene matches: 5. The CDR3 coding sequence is TGTGCCAGCAGCTTGGGAAGGACAGGGGTTTCTGGGGCCAACGTCCTGACTTTC. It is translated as CASSLGRTGVSGANVLTF.

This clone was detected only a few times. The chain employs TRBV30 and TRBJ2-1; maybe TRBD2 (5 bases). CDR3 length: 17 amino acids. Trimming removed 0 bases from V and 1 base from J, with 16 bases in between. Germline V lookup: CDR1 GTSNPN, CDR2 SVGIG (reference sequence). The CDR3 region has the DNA TGTGCCTGGAGTGTCCGTCTCCCTAGCCCGTCCTACAATGAGCAGTTCTTC. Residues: CAWSVRLPSPSYNEQFF.

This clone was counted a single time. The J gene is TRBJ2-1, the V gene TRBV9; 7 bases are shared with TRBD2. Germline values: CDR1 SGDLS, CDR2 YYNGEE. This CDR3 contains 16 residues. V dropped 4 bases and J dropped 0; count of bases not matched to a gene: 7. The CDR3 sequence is CASSPGRGGSYNEQFF. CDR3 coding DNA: TGTGCCAGCAGCCCAGGGAGGGGTGGCTCCTACAATGAGCAGTTCTTC. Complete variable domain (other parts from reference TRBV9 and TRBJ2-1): DSGVTQTPKHLITATGQRVTLRCSPRSGDLSVYWYQQSLDQGLQFLIQYYNGEERAKGNILERFSAQQFPDLHSELNLSSLELGDSALYFCASSPGRGGSYNEQFFGPGTRLTVL.

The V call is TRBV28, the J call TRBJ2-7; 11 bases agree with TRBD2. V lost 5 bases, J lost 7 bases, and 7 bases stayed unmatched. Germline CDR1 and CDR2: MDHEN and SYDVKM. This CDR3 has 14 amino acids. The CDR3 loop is CASSRIAGGWEQYF. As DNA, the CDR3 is TGTGCCAGCAGTCGGATAGCGGGAGGGTGGGAGCAGTACTTC.

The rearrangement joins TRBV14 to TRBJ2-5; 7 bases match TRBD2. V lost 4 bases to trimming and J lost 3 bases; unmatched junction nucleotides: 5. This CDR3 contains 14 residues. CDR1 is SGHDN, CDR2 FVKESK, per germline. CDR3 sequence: CASSRWGGKETQYF. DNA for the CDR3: TGTGCCAGCAGCCGATGGGGGGGGAAAGAGACCCAGTACTTC. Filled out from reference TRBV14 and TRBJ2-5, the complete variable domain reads EAGVTQFPSHSVIEKGQTVTLRCDPISGHDNLYWYRRVMGKEIKFLLHFVKESKQDESGMPNNRFLAERTGGTYSTLKVQPAELEDSGVYFCASSRWGGKETQYFGPGTRLLVL.

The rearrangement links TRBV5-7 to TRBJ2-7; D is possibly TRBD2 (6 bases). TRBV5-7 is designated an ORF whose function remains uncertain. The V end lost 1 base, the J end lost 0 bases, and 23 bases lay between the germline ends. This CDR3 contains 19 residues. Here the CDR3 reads CASSLLGEVRTGSSYEQYF. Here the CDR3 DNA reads TGTGCCAGCAGCTTGTTGGGGGAGGTAAGGACTGGGAGCTCCTACGAGCAGTACTTC.